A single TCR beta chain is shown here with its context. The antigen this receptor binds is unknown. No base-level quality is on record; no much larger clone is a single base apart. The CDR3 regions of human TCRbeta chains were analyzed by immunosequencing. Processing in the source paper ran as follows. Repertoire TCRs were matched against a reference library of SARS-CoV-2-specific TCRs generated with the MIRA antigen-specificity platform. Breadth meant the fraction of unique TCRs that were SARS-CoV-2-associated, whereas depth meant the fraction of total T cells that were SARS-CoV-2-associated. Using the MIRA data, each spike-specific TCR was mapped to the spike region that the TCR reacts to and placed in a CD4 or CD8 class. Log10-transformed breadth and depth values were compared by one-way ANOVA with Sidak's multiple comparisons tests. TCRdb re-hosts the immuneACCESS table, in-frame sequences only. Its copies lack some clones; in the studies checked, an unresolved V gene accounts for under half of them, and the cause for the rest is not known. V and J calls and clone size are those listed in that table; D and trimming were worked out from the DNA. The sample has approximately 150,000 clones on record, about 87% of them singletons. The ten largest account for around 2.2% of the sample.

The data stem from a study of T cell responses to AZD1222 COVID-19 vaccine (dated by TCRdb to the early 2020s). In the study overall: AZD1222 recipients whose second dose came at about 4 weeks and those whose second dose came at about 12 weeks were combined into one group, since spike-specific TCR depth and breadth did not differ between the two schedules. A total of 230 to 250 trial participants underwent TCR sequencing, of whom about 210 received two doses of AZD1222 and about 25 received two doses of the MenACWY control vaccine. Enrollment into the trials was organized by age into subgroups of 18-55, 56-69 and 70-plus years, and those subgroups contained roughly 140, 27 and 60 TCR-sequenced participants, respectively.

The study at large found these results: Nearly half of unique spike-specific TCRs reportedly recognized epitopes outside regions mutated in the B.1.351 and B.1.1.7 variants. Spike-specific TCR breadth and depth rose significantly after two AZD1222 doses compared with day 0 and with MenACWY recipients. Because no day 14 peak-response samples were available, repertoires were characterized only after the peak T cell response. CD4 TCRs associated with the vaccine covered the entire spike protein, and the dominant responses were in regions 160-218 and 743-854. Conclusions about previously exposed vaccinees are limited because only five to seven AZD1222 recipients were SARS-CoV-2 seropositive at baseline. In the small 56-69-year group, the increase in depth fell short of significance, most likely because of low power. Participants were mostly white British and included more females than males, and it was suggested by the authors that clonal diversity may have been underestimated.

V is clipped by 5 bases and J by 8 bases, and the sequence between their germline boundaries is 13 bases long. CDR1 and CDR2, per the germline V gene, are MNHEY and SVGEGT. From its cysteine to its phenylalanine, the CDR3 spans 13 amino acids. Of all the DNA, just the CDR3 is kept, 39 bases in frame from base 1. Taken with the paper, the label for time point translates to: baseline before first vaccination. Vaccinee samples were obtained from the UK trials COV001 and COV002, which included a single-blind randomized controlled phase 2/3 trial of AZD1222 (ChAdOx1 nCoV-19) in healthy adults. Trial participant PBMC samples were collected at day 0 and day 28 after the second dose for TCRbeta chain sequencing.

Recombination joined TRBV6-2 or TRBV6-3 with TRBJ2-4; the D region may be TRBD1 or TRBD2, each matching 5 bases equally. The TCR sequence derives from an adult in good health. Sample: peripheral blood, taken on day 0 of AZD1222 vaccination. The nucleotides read TGTGCCAGCAGTGGCGGACGAGGGGACATTCAGTACTTC. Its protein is CASSGGRGDIQYF.